The rows below give T cell receptor beta chains drawn from one sample of a study of cytomegalovirus exposure and HLA in healthy donors. The data were produced by immunoSEQ multiplex PCR, yet TCRdb's version contains in-frame clones alone and is incomplete. The repertoire holds about 250,000 clones, 80% seen once, with more than 0.3% in the top ten. Sequencing was done on a sample of PBMCs. Every receptor here comes from a girl aged 2 to 9 in good health and CMV-seronegative. The CDR3 runs from the conserved cysteine through the conserved F or W. The D gene is left open where the match is weak. For some rows the clone size is stated as once, few or many, or as a class when expanded; others skip it.

CASSRPLQGVSGNTIYF,TGTGCCAGCAGCCGCCCACTACAGGGGGTCTCTGGAAACACCATATATTTT,TRBV5-6,TRBJ1-3,TRBD1,once
CASSGGTGYEQYF,TGTGCCAGCAGTGGGGGGACAGGGTACGAGCAGTACTTC,TRBV2,TRBJ2-7,TRBD1,.
CARHEEGGEGAGEAPPYEQYF,TGTGCCAGGCATGAAGAAGGGGGGGAAGGAGCGGGGGAAGCCCCTCCCTACGAGCAGTACTTC,TRBV7-8,TRBJ2-7,TRBD2,.
CASSGLRRPLDSF,TGTGCCAGCAGCGGGTTAAGACGGCCCCTGGATAGCTTC,TRBV2,TRBJ2-7,.,.
CASSHYRGADTGELFF,TGTGCCAGCAGCCACTACCGGGGGGCCGACACCGGGGAGCTGTTTTTT,TRBV4-2,TRBJ2-2,.,once
CASSDRDRGRPQHF,TGTGCCAGCAGCGACCGGGACAGGGGAAGACCCCAGCATTTT,TRBV7-9,TRBJ1-5,TRBD1,.
CASSSRTGGHGYTF,TGTGCCAGCAGCTCAAGGACAGGGGGCCATGGCTACACCTTC,TRBV11-2,TRBJ1-2,TRBD1,.
CASRRQGPATEQYF,TGTGCCAGCAGGCGACAGGGCCCAGCTACCGAGCAGTACTTC,TRBV2,TRBJ2-7,TRBD1,.
CSCRDREHTGELFF,TGCAGCTGCCGCGACAGGGAGCACACCGGGGAGCTGTTTTTT,TRBV29-1,TRBJ2-2,TRBD1,.
CASSLSGSTGELFF,TGCGCCAGCAGCTTGAGCGGGAGCACCGGGGAGCTGTTTTTT,TRBV5-1,TRBJ2-2,TRBD2,.
CASSLRGAREQFF,TGTGCCAGCAGTCTCCGGGGGGCGCGTGAGCAGTTCTTC,TRBV9,TRBJ2-1,.,.
CATRGQTYEQYF,TGTGCCACCCGGGGACAAACCTACGAGCAGTACTTC,TRBV14,TRBJ2-7,.,.
CASSLRSGGTGELFF,TGTGCCAGCAGCTTGAGGTCAGGAGGGACCGGGGAGCTGTTTTTT,TRBV11-3,TRBJ2-2,.,.
CASRDSGSRYEQYF,TGTGCCAGCAGGGATAGCGGGAGTAGGTACGAGCAGTACTTC,TRBV6-1,TRBJ2-7,TRBD2,.
CASSLAWRGTKNIQYF,TGTGCCAGCAGCTTAGCCTGGCGCGGGACCAAAAACATTCAGTACTTC,TRBV7-8,TRBJ2-4,.,.
CASSEDGGSSYEQYF,TGTGCCAGCAGTGAGGACGGGGGGTCGTCCTACGAGCAGTACTTC,TRBV6-1,TRBJ2-7,TRBD2,.
CASSYSTSGGNNEQFF,TGTGCCAGCAGTTACTCGACTAGCGGGGGGAACAATGAGCAGTTCTTC,TRBV6-5,TRBJ2-1,TRBD2,.
CASSYTTYEQYF,TGTGCCAGCAGTTACACGACCTACGAGCAGTACTTC,TRBV28,TRBJ2-7,.,.
CASSFIAESSYEQYF,TGTGCCAGCAGCTTTATAGCGGAAAGCTCCTACGAGCAGTACTTC,TRBV5-4,TRBJ2-7,.,once
CASSEGGTALGEKLFF,TGTGCCAGCAGTGAAGGCGGGACAGCGTTGGGTGAAAAACTGTTTTTT,TRBV2,TRBJ1-4,TRBD1,.
CASSLTGSRTEAFF,TGTGCCAGCTCTCTTACAGGTAGTAGGACTGAAGCTTTCTTT,TRBV18,TRBJ1-1,.,.
CASSLNRDSHSRTEAFF,TGTGCCAGCAGCTTAAACCGGGACAGCCATTCGCGTACTGAAGCTTTCTTT,TRBV7-3,TRBJ1-1,TRBD1,few
CASNMPGFVTEAFF,TGTGCCAGTAACATGCCAGGGTTTGTCACTGAAGCTTTCTTT,TRBV19,TRBJ1-1,.,few
CASSFRGEQGSYEQYF,TGTGCCAGCAGTTTTAGGGGAGAACAGGGTTCCTACGAGCAGTACTTC,TRBV28,TRBJ2-7,.,.
CASSLREWHTEAFF,TGTGCCAGCAGTTTGAGGGAGTGGCACACTGAAGCTTTCTTT,TRBV6-5,TRBJ1-1,.,.
CASSLSGQIQSGANVLTF,TGTGCCAGCAGCTTGTCCGGACAGATTCAATCTGGGGCCAACGTCCTGACTTTC,TRBV5-5,TRBJ2-6,.,.
CASRTGFTEAFF,TGTGCCAGCAGGACAGGGTTCACTGAAGCTTTCTTT,TRBV27,TRBJ1-1,TRBD1,.
CAISESGLGVQYF,TGTGCCATCAGTGAGTCTGGGTTGGGAGTTCAGTACTTC,TRBV10-3,TRBJ2-7,.,.
CASTWTLGQGYGYTF,TGTGCCTCAACCTGGACGCTGGGACAGGGCTATGGCTACACCTTC,TRBV6-1,TRBJ1-2,TRBD1,.
CASSPPGFNYGYTF,TGTGCCAGCAGCCCGCCGGGTTTTAACTATGGCTACACCTTC,TRBV11-2,TRBJ1-2,.,.
CASSERRGDGYTF,TGTGCCAGCAGTGAACGACGGGGAGATGGCTACACCTTC,TRBV6-1,TRBJ1-2,.,.
CASSLFGQSDNEQFF,TGTGCCAGCAGTTTATTTGGACAGTCCGACAATGAGCAGTTCTTC,TRBV28,TRBJ2-1,.,.
CASSFTHSSYNSPLHF,TGTGCCAGCAGCTTTACACACAGCTCCTATAATTCACCCCTCCACTTT,TRBV11-2,TRBJ1-6,.,.
CASSSRDYGYTF,TGTGCCAGCAGTTCCCGGGACTATGGCTACACCTTC,TRBV6-5,TRBJ1-2,.,.
CASSYGRTGGNGYTF,TGTGCCAGCAGTTATGGCCGGACAGGCGGGAATGGCTACACCTTC,TRBV6-5,TRBJ1-2,TRBD1,few
CASSVLRQGSGYTF,TGTGCCAGCAGCGTCCTCAGACAGGGTAGCGGCTACACCTTC,TRBV9,TRBJ1-2,TRBD1,.
CASSRLGREGLSTDTQYF,TGTGCCAGCAGCCGGCTCGGCCGGGAGGGACTGAGCACAGATACGCAGTATTTT,TRBV13,TRBJ2-3,TRBD2,.
CASSYEASGVLETQYF,TGTGCCAGCAGTTACGAGGCTAGCGGGGTATTAGAGACCCAGTACTTC,TRBV6-5,TRBJ2-5,TRBD2,.
CASSFSAPDSTYEQYF,TGTGCCAGCAGTTTCTCCGCCCCCGACAGTACCTACGAGCAGTACTTC,TRBV27,TRBJ2-7,.,once
CASSFGREETQYF,TGTGCCAGCAGCTTCGGCAGGGAAGAGACCCAGTACTTC,TRBV5-4,TRBJ2-5,.,.
CASSSPGLAGAKQFF,TGTGCCAGCAGCTCGCCGGGACTAGCGGGGGCGAAGCAGTTCTTC,TRBV5-6,TRBJ2-1,TRBD2,.
CASSRGTGTHSYEQYF,TGTGCCAGCAGCCGTGGGACAGGAACCCATTCCTACGAGCAGTACTTC,TRBV5-4,TRBJ2-7,TRBD1,.
CASSLFGMGTLFDGYTF,TGTGCCAGCAGCTTGTTCGGTATGGGGACACTGTTTGATGGCTACACCTTC,TRBV5-6,TRBJ1-2,.,.
CASSSPGQALYGYTF,TGTGCCAGTAGTTCCCCCGGACAGGCTCTCTATGGCTACACCTTC,TRBV19,TRBJ1-2,TRBD1,.
CAWSVVSDSYGYTF,TGTGCCTGGAGTGTCGTGTCGGACAGCTATGGCTACACCTTC,TRBV30,TRBJ1-2,.,few
CASSIEQGDTEAFF,TGTGCCAGCAGCATAGAACAGGGCGACACTGAAGCTTTCTTT,TRBV7-6,TRBJ1-1,.,.
CASSYRGNSYNEQFF,TGTGCCAGCTCATACAGGGGGAATTCCTACAATGAGCAGTTCTTC,TRBV18,TRBJ2-1,TRBD1,.
CSGGSLDRGRIEAFF,TGCAGTGGTGGGTCCTTGGACAGGGGAAGGATTGAAGCTTTCTTT,TRBV29-1,TRBJ1-1,TRBD1,few
CATGQVAQPQHF,TGTGCCACCGGACAGGTGGCTCAGCCCCAGCATTTT,TRBV19,TRBJ1-5,TRBD1,.
CAIRPKREGLNEQFF,TGTGCCATCAGGCCCAAGCGGGAGGGCCTTAATGAGCAGTTCTTC,TRBV10-3,TRBJ2-1,TRBD2,.
CASEQPSLGEQFF,TGTGCCAGTGAACAACCTAGCCTCGGTGAGCAGTTCTTC,TRBV19,TRBJ2-1,.,.
CASSLGLDGTDTQYF,TGTGCCAGCAGCTTGGGGCTAGATGGCACAGATACGCAGTATTTT,TRBV5-8,TRBJ2-3,.,.
CASRPDRRNQPQHF,TGTGCCAGCAGACCGGACAGGAGAAATCAGCCCCAGCATTTT,TRBV27,TRBJ1-5,TRBD1,.
CASSQVNRRDSYEQYF,TGCGCCAGCAGCCAAGTGAACAGGAGAGATTCCTACGAGCAGTACTTC,TRBV4-1,TRBJ2-7,.,.